This passage covers 2 T cell receptor beta chains from one sample sequenced in a study of T-cell reconstitution after alpha-beta-depleted transplantation in children. Unique molecular identifiers were incorporated into the prepared TCRbeta library. TCRdb re-called the PCR reads with MiXCR, one entry per CDR3 protein. The sample contains fewer than 1 million distinct CDR3 sequences, 15% to 20% of which appear only once. The material sequenced was PBMCs, mostly from graft donor cells, taken 360 days after TCRalphabeta/CD19-depleted stem cell transplant. Receptors were obtained from a male patient aged 5 to 17 who had a stem cell transplant for acute lymphoblastic leukemia, so the T cells may come from the graft donor.

J is TRBJ2-3 and V is TRBV18; 8 nucleotides match TRBD2. Germline lookup yields CDR1 KGHSH and CDR2 LQKENI. Trimming at V came to 3 bases and at J to 4 bases, leaving 6 bases not matched to a gene. The CDR3 has 15 amino acids. Here the CDR3 reads CASSPPAGVPDTQYF. Written as DNA, the CDR3 is TGTGCCAGCTCACCCCCAGCGGGAGTCCCAGATACGCAGTATTTT.

At least ten counts were recorded for this clonotype. The rearrangement joins TRBV9 to TRBJ2-7; 9 nucleotides agree with TRBD2. Germline-derived CDR1 and CDR2 are SGDLS and YYNGEE. The CDR3 sequence is 16 residues long. With 4 bases clipped from V and 4 bases from J, the junction kept 12 bases outside the gene matches. CDR3 in amino acids: CASSSGGRARTYEQYF. CDR3 sequence (DNA): TGTGCCAGCAGCTCCGGCGGGAGGGCCAGGACGTACGAGCAGTACTTC.